This T cell receptor (beta chain) was sequenced in a study of blood T cell repertoires in COVID-19. About the study: Sources were T cells, B-cell-depleted T cells, or PBMCs; the material itself was cDNA or gDNA.

This clone was found a few times. In the authors' methods: Reference gene primer amplification gave estimated nucleated cell counts. Profiling relied on immunoSEQ multiplex PCR, and the TCRdb table lists in-frame clones only, not all of them. V and J calls and clone size come straight from that table; D and trimming were deduced from the DNA. This table holds about 360,000 clones, more than 85% found once. The germline V and J ends were trimmed by 6 bases and 5 bases, with 13 bases remaining between them. CDR1 and CDR2 from the germline V gene are LNHDA and SQIVND (reference sequence). The length of the CDR3 is 13 residues.

The chain couples TRBV19 to TRBJ1-1, with D perhaps TRBD1 (6 bases). The sequencing sample was made of peripheral blood. The receptor was isolated from a human donor in a cohort sampled during active COVID-19. The CDR3 DNA reads as TGTGCCAGTAGCTCAGGGGCGTGGACTGAAGCTTTCTTT. Protein product: CASSSGAWTEAFF.